This record concerns one T cell receptor (beta chain) sequence. The record originates from a study of blood T cell repertoires in COVID-19. As handled by the study authors: Amplifying reference gene primers gave estimates of nucleated cell counts. Assay used: immunoSEQ multiplex PCR; TCRdb lists only in-frame clones, some missing. V and J calls and clone size follow that table, whereas D and trimming were derived from the DNA. The sample has 84,000 or so clones, 75% to 90% seen once. The sequenced sample consisted of peripheral blood. The clonotype was recovered from a woman aged 40 to 49 with active or convalescent COVID-19.

Here the CDR3 DNA reads TGTGCCAGCAGTGTCAGAATGAGCACAGATACGCAGTATTTT. This encodes CASSVRMSTDTQYF. The rearrangement joins TRBV2 to TRBJ2-3; D gene uncertain. Trimming pared 4 bases from V and 0 bases from J, leaving 8 bases between. From germline, CDR1 is SNHLY and CDR2 FYNNEI. This CDR3 is 14 amino acids long.